Listed below are T cell receptor beta chains from one sample, sequenced in a study of blood T cell repertoires in COVID-19. The repertoire was sequenced with immunoSEQ multiplex PCR; TCRdb's copy has only in-frame clones and lacks some. The sample contains 380,000 or so clones, around 90% of which appear only once. Input material: peripheral blood. These receptors all stem from a man aged 35 to 55 with acute or convalescent COVID-19. Both conserved end residues are part of each CDR3. D genes are given only for firm matches. The size entry is marked missing in some rows and otherwise reads once, few, many or a size class.

J gene: TRBJ1-5; clone size: .; V gene: TRBV25-1; D gene: TRBD1; CDR3 DNA: TGTGCCAGCCGGGACAGGGGGTTTTCAGCCCAGCATTTT; CDR3 protein: CASRDRGFSAQHF
J gene: TRBJ1-3; clone size: .; V gene: TRBV11-2; D gene: .; CDR3 DNA: TGTGCCAGCAGCTTAGATCGGCCAGGGACTTTTGGAAACACCATATATTTT; CDR3 protein: CASSLDRPGTFGNTIYF
J gene: TRBJ2-1; clone size: .; V gene: TRBV12-3/TRBV12-4; D gene: .; CDR3 DNA: TGTGCCAGCAGTTTAGGTGCGGCTAGCAGGCAGTTCTTC; CDR3 protein: CASSLGAASRQFF
J gene: TRBJ1-3; clone size: .; V gene: TRBV28; D gene: TRBD1; CDR3 DNA: TGTGCCAGCGGCCACAGGGGCTACACCATATATTTT; CDR3 protein: CASGHRGYTIYF
J gene: TRBJ1-2; clone size: .; V gene: TRBV15; D gene: TRBD1; CDR3 DNA: TGTGCCACCAGCAGAGGGACAGGGTTCTATGGCTACACCTTC; CDR3 protein: CATSRGTGFYGYTF
J gene: TRBJ2-1; clone size: .; V gene: TRBV11-3; D gene: .; CDR3 DNA: TGTGCCAGCAGCTTAGAAACGGGAAATGAGCAGTTCTTC; CDR3 protein: CASSLETGNEQFF
J gene: TRBJ1-4; clone size: .; V gene: TRBV7-9; D gene: .; CDR3 DNA: TGTGCCAGCAGCCCGGTCGGTGTTAATGAAAAACTGTTTTTT; CDR3 protein: CASSPVGVNEKLFF
J gene: TRBJ1-1; clone size: .; V gene: TRBV19; D gene: .; CDR3 DNA: TGTGCCAGTAGTACCGAGGACAGCTTGAACACTGAAGCTTTCTTT; CDR3 protein: CASSTEDSLNTEAFF
J gene: TRBJ2-7; clone size: .; V gene: TRBV5-1; D gene: .; CDR3 DNA: TGCGCCAGCAGCTTTAAAAGGGGAGGCGAGCAGTACTTC; CDR3 protein: CASSFKRGGEQYF
J gene: TRBJ1-5; clone size: .; V gene: TRBV12-3/TRBV12-4; D gene: .; CDR3 DNA: TGTGCCAGCAGTTCCGGGACATATCAGCCCCAGCATTTT; CDR3 protein: CASSSGTYQPQHF
J gene: TRBJ1-1; clone size: .; V gene: TRBV27; D gene: TRBD1; CDR3 DNA: TGTGCCAGCAGTCTAGATAGGGGGCTGAGCACTGAAGCTTTCTTT; CDR3 protein: CASSLDRGLSTEAFF
J gene: TRBJ2-1; clone size: .; V gene: TRBV30; D gene: .; CDR3 DNA: TGTGCCTGGAGTGTACGGGGTAGGGAGCAGTTCTTC; CDR3 protein: CAWSVRGREQFF
J gene: TRBJ2-4; clone size: .; V gene: TRBV5-1; D gene: TRBD1; CDR3 DNA: TGCGCCAGCAGCCCGACCACAGGGGAAGGGAACATTCAGTACTTC; CDR3 protein: CASSPTTGEGNIQYF
J gene: TRBJ2-5; clone size: .; V gene: TRBV6-1; D gene: TRBD2; CDR3 DNA: TGTGCCAGCAGTGACCCTAGCGGAGGGAAAGAGACCCAGTACTTC; CDR3 protein: CASSDPSGGKETQYF
J gene: TRBJ2-1; clone size: .; V gene: TRBV5-1; D gene: TRBD2; CDR3 DNA: TGCGCCAGCAGCGTCGGACTAGGGTACAATGAGCAGTTCTTC; CDR3 protein: CASSVGLGYNEQFF
J gene: TRBJ2-5; clone size: .; V gene: TRBV27; D gene: TRBD2; CDR3 DNA: TGTGCCAGCAGTTCGCCCCAGGGAGGGGAGACCCAGTACTTC; CDR3 protein: CASSSPQGGETQYF
J gene: TRBJ1-6; clone size: few; V gene: TRBV27; D gene: .; CDR3 DNA: TGTGCCAGCAGTTGGGTACAGGAAAATTCACCCCTCCACTTT; CDR3 protein: CASSWVQENSPLHF
J gene: TRBJ2-1; clone size: .; V gene: TRBV7-9; D gene: TRBD2; CDR3 DNA: TGTGCCAGCAGCTTAGTGGGGGGGAACAATGAGCAGTTCTTC; CDR3 protein: CASSLVGGNNEQFF
J gene: TRBJ1-2; clone size: .; V gene: TRBV11-2; D gene: .; CDR3 DNA: TGTGCCAGCAGCCCCTCCACGGGGGTAAGTGGCTACACCTTC; CDR3 protein: CASSPSTGVSGYTF
J gene: TRBJ1-4; clone size: .; V gene: TRBV28; D gene: TRBD1; CDR3 DNA: TGTGCCAGCAACGTGCGACAGGGGAGTGATGAAAAACTGTTTTTT; CDR3 protein: CASNVRQGSDEKLFF
J gene: TRBJ1-1; clone size: once; V gene: TRBV7-8; D gene: .; CDR3 DNA: TGTGCCAGCAGCCTGGGGCGGACGAACACTGAAGCTTTCTTT; CDR3 protein: CASSLGRTNTEAFF
J gene: TRBJ2-5; clone size: .; V gene: TRBV7-9; D gene: .; CDR3 DNA: TGTGCCAGCAGCTTGGGGGGCGGGAGAGAGACCCAGTACTTC; CDR3 protein: CASSLGGGRETQYF
J gene: TRBJ1-3; clone size: .; V gene: TRBV19; D gene: .; CDR3 DNA: TGTGCCAGTAGTATTCGGCACAGCTCTGGAAACACCATATATTTT; CDR3 protein: CASSIRHSSGNTIYF
J gene: TRBJ2-5; clone size: .; V gene: TRBV28; D gene: TRBD2; CDR3 DNA: TGTGCCAGCAGCGCCATAGCGGGAGAGAACCAAGAGACCCAGTACTTC; CDR3 protein: CASSAIAGENQETQYF
J gene: TRBJ1-2; clone size: many; V gene: TRBV12-3/TRBV12-4; D gene: .; CDR3 DNA: TGTGCCAGCAGTTTTTCAGATAACTATGGCTACACCTTC; CDR3 protein: CASSFSDNYGYTF
J gene: TRBJ2-7; clone size: .; V gene: TRBV7-9; D gene: .; CDR3 DNA: TGTGCCAGCAGCTTATCCCTGGGGGGGGCTGACGAGCAGTACTTC; CDR3 protein: CASSLSLGGADEQYF
J gene: TRBJ2-5; clone size: .; V gene: TRBV4-1; D gene: .; CDR3 DNA: TGCGCCAGCAGCCAAATGTACAGGGAGGGGGAGACCCAGTACTTC; CDR3 protein: CASSQMYREGETQYF
J gene: TRBJ1-5; clone size: .; V gene: TRBV28; D gene: TRBD1; CDR3 DNA: TGTGCCAGCAGTGACGGACAGGGGAATCGGCCCCAGCATTTT; CDR3 protein: CASSDGQGNRPQHF
J gene: TRBJ2-7; clone size: .; V gene: TRBV4-2; D gene: TRBD2; CDR3 DNA: TGTGCCAGCAGCCAAAGGACTAGCGGGGTCTACGAGCAGTACTTC; CDR3 protein: CASSQRTSGVYEQYF
J gene: TRBJ2-7; clone size: .; V gene: TRBV11-2; D gene: .; CDR3 DNA: TGTGCCAGCAGCTTAAGGGGGGGCAGGGTACGAACCTACGAGCAGTACTTC; CDR3 protein: CASSLRGGRVRTYEQYF
J gene: TRBJ2-1; clone size: .; V gene: TRBV4-3; D gene: TRBD1; CDR3 DNA: TGCGCCAGCAGCCTGGGACAGCGCCGCTCCTACAATGAGCAGTTCTTC; CDR3 protein: CASSLGQRRSYNEQFF